This T cell receptor (beta chain) stems from a study of cytomegalovirus exposure and HLA in healthy donors. The study ran its PCR with 60 Vbeta and 13 Jbeta primers. Repertoires were generated with immunoSEQ multiplex PCR, while TCRdb's copy carries only in-frame clones and drops some. The sample shows 150,000 to 200,000 clones, approximately 78% of them seen only once. Regarding the study as a whole: Some 17,000 TCR beta sequences were associated with HLA alleles at 0.05 false discovery rate in a later analysis.

Details on this clone: The antigen remains unidentified.

This CDR3 comprises 19 residues. The V and J ends lost 4 bases and 0 bases, in that order; junction bases with no gene match: 15. Per germline, CDR1 SGHTA and CDR2 FQGNSA. This chain joins TRBV7-2 and TRBJ2-3, with 8 bases identical to TRBD2. This clonotype was obtained from a woman in her late teens or twenties in good health and CMV-seronegative. The material sequenced was PBMCs. The CDR3 sequence is CASSSENVAGGTSTDTQYF. The CDR3 DNA reads TGTGCCAGCAGCTCCGAGAACGTGGCGGGAGGAACTAGCACAGATACGCAGTATTTT.